The subject of this entry is one T cell receptor beta chain. The data were taken from a study of blood T cell repertoires in COVID-19. Study-level information: The origin of the acute and convalescent COVID-19 samples was the United States, Italy and Spain. From T cells, B-cell-depleted T cells, or PBMCs came the material, which was cDNA or gDNA.

Authors' processing steps: By means of reference gene primer amplification, nucleated cell counts were estimated. Only in-frame clones appear in the TCRdb table, and some are missing; sequencing was by immunoSEQ multiplex PCR. V, J and clone size reflect that table, while D and trimming were determined from the DNA. The table records 100,000 to 150,000 clones, around 85% of them present only once. V trimming: 3 bases; J trimming: 0 bases; junction bases outside the gene matches: 9. CDR3 size: 17 residues. Germline assignment: CDR1 SEHNR and CDR2 FQNEAQ (reference sequence). The receptor was derived from a woman older than 75 with acute or convalescent COVID-19. The chain joins TRBV7-9 to TRBJ1-2, with TRBD1 identical over 8 bases. Sequencing used peripheral blood. The CDR3 DNA sequence: TGTGCCAGCAGCTTTAGCGCGTGGACAGGGTCTAACTATGGCTACACCTTC. Residues: CASSFSAWTGSNYGYTF.